This T cell receptor (beta chain) was sequenced in a study of T-cell reconstitution after alpha-beta-depleted transplantation in children (TCRdb year 2016). As for the study more broadly: T-cell immune reconstitution after TCRalphabeta/CD19-depleted allogeneic hematopoietic cell transplantation in children was quantitatively tracked in the study by means of TCR repertoire profiling.

Explained via the paper, the treatment or condition label denotes: allogeneic hematopoietic cell transplantation with graft depleted of TCRalphabeta T cells and CD19 B cells. The transplant recipients were children given TCRalphabeta/CD19-depleted allogeneic hematopoietic cell grafts. Libraries were constructed by PCR. The sequencer listed for this sample is Illumina HiSeq 2500. TCR library preparation used molecular barcoding, with unique molecular identifiers applied to normalize quantification of the TCRbeta repertoire. In TCRdb, the public reads were trimmed at Q25 with fastp and aligned with MiXCR, with productive beta chains retained. For every CDR3 protein sequence, its rows merge into one entry that carries the most common genes and DNA. The table for this sample lists 500,000 to 650,000 distinct CDR3 sequences; approximately 13% of them were counted only once. The ten largest make up over 2% of the sample.

V has 6 bases trimmed and J has 1 base trimmed; junction bases matching no gene number 11. The germline V gene (reference sequence) yields DFQATT for CDR1 and SNEGSKA for CDR2. The CDR3 goes from the cysteine to the phenylalanine over 16 residues. CDR3 DNA only is kept here, 48 bases in frame from base 1. This clonotype was seen ten or more times. It lacks a known antigen. No base quality information exists; no much larger clone differs at one position. The paper as a whole reports these results and caveats: The apparently early alphabetaT-cell count recovery about two months after transplant was reportedly dependent on only several hundred rapidly expanded clones derived from non-depleted graft cells. The frequencies of hyperexpanded clones fell over the following months, and after one year, T-cell counts and TCRbeta diversity were mostly attributed to newly produced T cells. In some patients, high TCRbeta diversity at day 60 was attributed to recipient T cells and intrathymic progenitors that had survived conditioning.

This receptor chain uses TRBV20-1 and TRBJ2-4; 8 bases in between match TRBD1. The sequences come from PBMCs, mostly from graft donor cells, collected 360 days after TCRalphabeta/CD19-depleted stem cell transplant. This receptor was obtained from a male patient aged 10 to 17 who had a stem cell transplant for acute myeloid leukemia, so the T cells may come from the graft donor. The DNA sequence follows: TGCAGTGCCCGACGGACAGGGTTTGGGGCCAAAAACATTCAGTACTTC. It translates to CSARRTGFGAKNIQYF.